This T cell receptor beta chain was retrieved from a study of T-cell memory formation after mild COVID-19. Study observations and caveats: Clones shrinking from day 15 to 85 showed even CD4/CD8 mixes; later expanders tilted CD4+.

TCR alpha and TCR beta cDNA libraries with sample barcodes and UMIs came from 5'RACE using constant-segment primers. Each CDR3 protein is one row after TCRdb ran MiXCR on the 5' RACE reads. The repertoire holds 360,000 or so distinct CDR3 sequences, with around 28% as singletons. Concerning this clonotype: Its cognate antigen is unknown.

This CDR3 comprises 14 residues. Germline-derived CDR1 and CDR2 are LGHDT and YNNKEL (reference sequence). V lost 0 bases and J 6 bases, leaving 8 bases between the germline ends. Sequencing used PBMCs or a T cell subset sorted from them (not recorded which). The source of this sequence is an adult woman who had mild COVID-19 (a few samples of this study predate the infection). Cell type and time point are not known. The chain carries TRBV3-1 and TRBJ2-2; D uncertain. Here the CDR3 DNA reads TGTGCCAGCAGCCAAGACCCGGCACCCGGGGAGCTGTTTTTT. Protein sequence: CASSQDPAPGELFF.